Below, 27 T cell receptor beta chains from the same sample are listed, as sequenced in a study of T cell responses to AZD1222 COVID-19 vaccine. This table comes from immunoSEQ multiplex PCR, and its TCRdb copy is limited to in-frame clones, with some not included. The sample carries about 56,000 clones, 70% to 90% recorded once. The material was peripheral blood, obtained on day 0 of AZD1222 vaccination. These receptors all stem from an adult in good health.

The chain links TRBV12-3 or TRBV12-4 to TRBJ1-1, with D hard to call. Trimming stripped 7 bases from V and 2 bases from J, with 11 bases between. The CDR3 contains 13 residues. CDR3 DNA: TGTGCCAGCATGACGACCCCAAACACTGAAGCTTTCTTT. This codes for CASMTTPNTEAFF.

CDR3 DNA: TGTGCCAGCAGTGGGGTGACAGACACCTACGAGCAGTACTTC. Translated: CASSGVTDTYEQYF. The V call is TRBV2, the J call TRBJ2-7, with D perhaps matching TRBD1 (5 bases). Trimming left V 4 bases short and J 2 bases short, with 12 bases between. Germline CDR1 reads SNHLY; CDR2 reads FYNNEI. This CDR3 has 14 residues.

In DNA, the CDR3 is TGTGCCAGCAGCCAAGATGGTTCGAGGGGAGAGACCCAGTACTTC. Translating it yields CASSQDGSRGETQYF. The chain recombines TRBV3-1 (or the pseudogene TRBV3-2) with TRBJ2-5; D tentatively fits TRBD1 or TRBD2 (5 bases each). The V and J ends lost 0 bases and 4 bases respectively, with 12 bases between them. CDR3 length: 15 residues. Germline V gene lookup returns CDR1 LGHDT and CDR2 YNNKEL (reference sequence).

The CDR3 here is CASSARGLAMATDTQYF. CDR3 sequence (DNA): TGTGCCAGCAGCGCTCGGGGACTAGCCATGGCTACAGATACGCAGTATTTT. The chain combines TRBV3-1 (or the pseudogene TRBV3-2) with TRBJ2-3; TRBD2 matches at 9 bases. Germline V CDR1 and CDR2: LGHDT, YNNKEL (reference sequence). V shed 5 bases, J shed 3 bases, and the junction held 12 bases outside the gene matches. The CDR3 runs to 17 residues.

The chain combines TRBV5-5 with TRBJ1-1; D not certain. The ends were cut back, 4 bases at V and 3 bases at J, with 7 bases in the middle. The CDR3 sequence is 12 residues long. Germline-derived CDR1 and CDR2 are SGHKS and YYEKEE (reference sequence). CDR3 nucleotides: TGTGCCAGCAGCAGCCTCCACACTGAAGCTTTCTTT. As protein: CASSSLHTEAFF.

This clone was seen a few times. The CDR3 loop is CASSPRWNTEAFF. DNA of the CDR3: TGTGCCAGCAGCCCTAGGTGGAACACTGAAGCTTTCTTT. The rearrangement uses TRBV9 and TRBJ1-1; D gene ambiguous. Germline V gene lookup returns CDR1 SGDLS and CDR2 YYNGEE. The germline V and J ends were trimmed by 4 bases and 1 base, with 8 bases remaining between them. There are 13 residues in the CDR3.

The chain has TRBV4-1 and TRBJ2-3; tentative D call: TRBD1 (6 bases). The CDR3 sequence is 17 residues long. Trimming removed 0 bases from V and 4 bases from J, with 17 bases in between. CDR1 and CDR2 from the germline V gene are MGHRA and YSYEKL. CDR3: CASSQDNRPGASDTQYF. CDR3 DNA sequence: TGCGCCAGCAGCCAAGATAATCGCCCAGGGGCGTCAGATACGCAGTATTTT.

The chain is built from TRBV19 and TRBJ1-3; TRBD1 is a possible D gene (5 bases). The CDR3 has 17 amino acids. Between the trimmed V and J ends, which lost 7 bases and 0 bases, there was a span of 19 bases. Germline-derived CDR1 and CDR2 are LNHDA and SQIVND (reference sequence). CDR3 in amino acids: CASIPPSGRDSGNTIYF. The CDR3 region has the DNA TGTGCCAGTATTCCCCCCTCGGGACGGGACTCTGGAAACACCATATATTTT.

This CDR3 is CASSPGTGAYEQYF. The DNA for the CDR3 is TGTGCCAGCAGTCCCGGGACAGGCGCCTACGAGCAGTACTTC. This chain joins TRBV7-6 and TRBJ2-7, with 8 bases identical to TRBD1. V was pared by 6 bases and J by 2 bases, with 6 bases of the junction left unmatched. The CDR3 loop spans 14 amino acids. CDR1 SGHVS and CDR2 FNYEAQ come from the germline V gene.

The chain employs TRBV7-9 and TRBJ1-2; D not resolved. V was pared by 7 bases and J by 2 bases, with 20 bases between. The CDR3 loop spans 16 amino acids. The V gene's germline CDR1 is SEHNR and CDR2 FQNEAQ (reference sequence). In DNA form, the CDR3 reads TGTGCCAGCACCCCTGGGTTTTGGAACGTCAACTATGGCTACACCTTC. This gives the protein CASTPGFWNVNYGYTF. The full variable domain, rest sourced from reference TRBV7-9 and TRBJ1-2, is DTGVSQNPRHKITKRGQNVTFRCDPISEHNRLYWYRQTLGQGPEFLTYFQNEAQLEKSRLLSDRFSAERPKGSFSTLEIQRTEQGDSAMYLCASTPGFWNVNYGYTFGSGTRLTVV.

The chain is built from TRBV11-2 and TRBJ2-7; D is ambiguous. The CDR3 spans 11 residues. The V end lost 6 bases, the J end lost 4 bases, and 7 bases lay between the germline ends. CDR1 and CDR2 from the germline V gene are SGHAT and FQNNGV. In DNA form, the CDR3 reads TGTGCCAGCAGGTCCGTATACGAGCAGTACTTC. It specifies CASRSVYEQYF.

Concerning this clone itself: Mismatch with germline at one junction end may stem from a read error. The rearrangement joins TRBV5-1 to TRBJ1-4; D remains unclear. The CDR3 consists of 14 residues. CDR1 SGHRS and CDR2 YFSETQ come from the germline V gene. Written as DNA, the CDR3 is TGTGCCGGATCACCGGGCCTCCAAATTGAAAAACTGTTTTTT. As protein: CAGSPGLQIEKLFF.

The chain is built from TRBV28 and TRBJ1-3; no reliable D call. V lost 2 bases and J 4 bases, leaving 9 bases between the germline ends. The CDR3 extends over 14 amino acids. Germline CDR1 reads MDHEN; CDR2 reads SYDVKM. The CDR3 here is CASSLIQAGNTIYF. DNA of the CDR3: TGTGCCAGCAGTTTAATCCAGGCCGGAAACACCATATATTTT.

The chain couples TRBV19 to TRBJ2-5; D uncertain. CDR3 length: 13 residues. Trimming stripped 4 bases from V and 5 bases from J, with 11 bases between. Germline loops: CDR1 LNHDA, CDR2 SQIVND (reference sequence). DNA of the CDR3: TGTGCCAGTAGTAGGCACCAGGACGAGACCCAGTACTTC. Amino acids: CASSRHQDETQYF.

This chain links TRBV5-1 with TRBJ1-2; D call uncertain. CDR1 is SGHRS, CDR2 YFSETQ, per germline. CDR3 length: 13 residues. V was cut by 0 bases and J by 6 bases, with 9 bases left in between. The CDR3 DNA is TGCGCCAGCAGCTTGGTGGGAAAGGATGGCTACACCTTC. This encodes CASSLVGKDGYTF.

The V call is TRBV15, the J call TRBJ2-3, with TRBD2 matching over 10 bases. CDR3 length equals 17 residues. Germline trimming cut 5 bases from V and 2 bases from J; bases unmatched to any gene: 10. Germline values: CDR1 LNHNV, CDR2 YYDKDF (reference sequence). The CDR3 here is CATSALLAGAFTDTQYF. The CDR3, as DNA: TGTGCCACCAGCGCCCTGCTAGCGGGGGCCTTCACAGATACGCAGTATTTT.

The rearrangement joins TRBV28 to TRBJ1-2, with D possibly being TRBD1 (5 bases). Deletions cut 1 base from V and 5 bases from J, with 14 bases between. Germline V CDR1 and CDR2: MDHEN, SYDVKM. This CDR3 has 15 amino acids. CDR3 coding DNA: TGTGCCAGCAGTTTATCAGGGCTCGATCGATATGGCTACACCTTC. It translates to CASSLSGLDRYGYTF.

The chain has TRBV11-2 and TRBJ2-3; weak D call: TRBD2 (5 bases). Per the germline V gene, CDR1 is SGHAT and CDR2 is FQNNGV. This CDR3 has 14 residues. Trimming removed 3 bases at V and 5 bases at J, with 12 bases between. CDR3 bases: TGTGCCAGCAGCTTTCGAGGGAGTAAAGATACGCAGTATTTT. This gives the protein CASSFRGSKDTQYF.

The chain uses TRBV19 and TRBJ2-5; tentative D call: TRBD2 (5 bases). Germline V gene sequence: CDR1 LNHDA, CDR2 SQIVND (reference sequence). Between the trimmed V and J ends, which lost 10 bases and 4 bases, there was a span of 19 bases. The CDR3 is made up of 14 amino acids. CDR3 amino acids: CATSLGVQAETQYF. CDR3 DNA: TGTGCCACCTCCCTGGGAGTCCAGGCAGAGACCCAGTACTTC.

This chain connects TRBV5-8 to TRBJ1-4, with D unresolved. Germline V gives CDR1 SGHTS, CDR2 YDEGEE. V was clipped by 0 bases and J by 7 bases, with 13 bases between them. This CDR3 comprises 15 residues. The DNA of the CDR3 is TGTGCCAGCAGCTTGGATTTGGGGTGGAGTGAAAAACTGTTTTTT. Translating it yields CASSLDLGWSEKLFF.

This chain joins TRBV6-5 and TRBJ1-1; D is perhaps TRBD1 (5 bases). The germline gives CDR1 MNHEY, CDR2 SVGAGI. The CDR3 totals 13 residues. Trimming removed 8 bases at V and 5 bases at J, with 15 bases between. CDR3 region: CASQRAGRTEAFF. CDR3 DNA sequence: TGTGCCAGCCAGCGGGCAGGGCGGACTGAAGCTTTCTTT.

V is TRBV7-9 and J is TRBJ2-3, with a tentative D call TRBD1 (6 bases). This CDR3 spans 16 amino acids. From germline, CDR1 is SEHNR and CDR2 FQNEAQ (reference sequence). Trimming took off 4 bases at V and 7 bases at J, with 21 bases between the two ends. As DNA, the CDR3 is TGTGCCAGCAGCTCTTATTCGGCCGAGGGGGTTTATACGCAGTATTTT. Residues: CASSSYSAEGVYTQYF.

The CDR3 DNA sequence: TGTGCCAGCTCCGGGTATGGCTACACCTTC. Amino acid sequence: CASSGYGYTF. The chain uses TRBV6-5 and TRBJ1-2; D not resolved. This CDR3 has 10 amino acids. The V and J ends lost 8 bases and 5 bases respectively, with 6 bases between them. Germline CDR1 reads MNHEY; CDR2 reads SVGAGI.

This rearrangement joins TRBV20-1 to TRBJ1-1, with D tentatively TRBD1 (5 bases). Trimming took off 3 bases at V and 3 bases at J, with 11 bases between the two ends. Germline V gene sequence: CDR1 DFQATT, CDR2 SNEGSKA (reference sequence). CDR3 length: 13 residues. CDR3 in DNA: TGCAGTGCTAGTCCGGGAGGGGACACTGAAGCTTTCTTT. Its translation: CSASPGGDTEAFF.

The CDR3 protein is CASSQDTYTEAFF. The CDR3 DNA sequence: TGTGCCAGCAGCCAAGACACTTACACTGAAGCTTTCTTT. The chain recombines TRBV7-3 with TRBJ1-1; D uncertain. The CDR3 runs 13 residues. Per the germline V gene, CDR1 is SGHTA and CDR2 is FQGTGA. V lost 5 bases, J lost 3 bases, and 10 bases lay in between.

The J gene is TRBJ1-1, the V gene TRBV30, with D perhaps matching TRBD1 (5 bases). Looked up from germline, CDR1 is GTSNPN and CDR2 is SVGIG (reference sequence). The length of the CDR3 is 15 residues. V was cut by 0 bases and J by 5 bases, with 16 bases left in between. Here the CDR3 reads CAWSVRGKKWTEAFF. In nucleotides, the CDR3 is TGTGCCTGGAGTGTACGGGGGAAAAAGTGGACTGAAGCTTTCTTT.

The V and J genes are TRBV28 and TRBJ2-7; 7 bases are shared with TRBD1. J lost 13 bases, V lost 8 bases, and 8 bases had no gene match. The V gene's germline CDR1 is MDHEN and CDR2 SYDVKM. This CDR3 has 10 residues. As DNA, the CDR3 is TGTGCCAGCGGGCGGACAGGAGATTACTTC. It encodes CASGRTGDYF. Full variable domain (outside the CDR3, taken from reference TRBV28 and TRBJ2-7): DVKVTQSSRYLVKRTGEKVFLECVQDMDHENMFWYRQDPGLGLRLIYFSYDVKMKEKGDIPEGYSVSREKKERFSLILESASTNQTSMYLCASGRTGDYFGPGTRLTVT.